Presented here are 11 T cell receptor beta chains from one specimen sequenced in a study of blood T cell repertoires in COVID-19. TCRdb keeps only in-frame clones here, not all; method: immunoSEQ multiplex PCR. This table has 90,000 to 120,000 clones, more than 80% appearing once. The sequencing input was peripheral blood. Every receptor here comes from a man between 40 and 49 years old with active or convalescent COVID-19.

The chain employs TRBV30 and TRBJ2-7; the D gene is possibly TRBD2 (6 bases). This CDR3 region has 14 residues. Germline CDR1 reads GTSNPN; CDR2 reads SVGIG (reference sequence). The germline V and J ends were trimmed by 2 bases and 0 bases, with 11 bases remaining between them. The CDR3 nucleotides are TGTGCCTGGAGTACCGCGGGATTCTCCTACGAGCAGTACTTC. It specifies CAWSTAGFSYEQYF.

This clone was recorded once. The V call is TRBV7-2, the J call TRBJ2-1; D is possibly TRBD2 (6 bases). With 4 bases removed from V and 3 bases from J, the gap between germline ends came to 19 bases. The length of the CDR3 is 17 residues. From germline, CDR1 is SGHTA and CDR2 FQGNSA. Here the CDR3 DNA reads TGTGCCAGCAGCTCCCGCTCATCCGGGAGCATCTACAATGAGCAGTTCTTC. Translation gives CASSSRSSGSIYNEQFF.

The genes are TRBV18 and TRBJ1-1, with D possibly TRBD1 on 5 matching bases. The CDR3 contains 14 residues. The germline V gene encodes CDR1 KGHSH and CDR2 LQKENI. V dropped 2 bases and J dropped 2 bases, with 9 bases sitting between them. The CDR3 DNA reads TGTGCCAGCTCACCAGCAGGGTTCAACACTGAAGCTTTCTTT. This translates into CASSPAGFNTEAFF.

V usage is TRBV19 and J usage is TRBJ1-2; no clear D. V lost 4 bases and J lost 4, with 4 bases in between. In germline, CDR1 is LNHDA, CDR2 SQIVND (reference sequence). The CDR3 consists of 11 residues. In DNA, the CDR3 is TGTGCCAGTAGTACCGGCTATGGCTACACCTTC. It encodes CASSTGYGYTF.

This chain joins TRBV27 and TRBJ2-5, with TRBD1 matching over 11 bases. Germline trimming cut 4 bases from V and 6 bases from J; bases unmatched to any gene: 4. The CDR3 loop spans 14 amino acids. Germline V gene lookup returns CDR1 MNHEY and CDR2 SMNVEV (reference sequence). The CDR3 nucleotides are TGTGCCAGCAGTTATGGACAGGGGGCGAAGACCCAGTACTTC. Residues: CASSYGQGAKTQYF.

The V call is TRBV2, the J call TRBJ2-3; the match to TRBD2 covers 9 bases. Germline CDR1 reads SNHLY; CDR2 reads FYNNEI. Trimming took 6 bases from V and 4 from J; bases not matched to a gene: 8. This CDR3 spans 15 amino acids. CDR3 nucleotides: TGTGCCAGCAGACCCAGGACTAGCGACGCAGATACGCAGTATTTT. Translation: CASRPRTSDADTQYF. Drawing the rest from reference TRBV2 and TRBJ2-3, the complete variable domain is EPEVTQTPSHQVTQMGQEVILRCVPISNHLYFYWYRQILGQKVEFLVSFYNNEISEKSEIFDDQFSVERPDGSNFTLKIRSTKLEDSAMYFCASRPRTSDADTQYFGPGTRLTVL.

CDR3 sequence (DNA): TGCGCCAGCAGTGAACACAGGGGTTTCTATGGCTACACCTTC. Translation gives CASSEHRGFYGYTF. This rearrangement joins TRBV10-2 to TRBJ1-2, with 7 nucleotides matching TRBD1. V dropped 3 bases and J dropped 4; count of bases not matched to a gene: 5. The CDR3 consists of 14 residues. Germline V gene data show CDR1 as WSHSY and CDR2 as SAAADI.

This clone was recorded only once. This chain joins TRBV19 and TRBJ2-1, with TRBD2 identical over 13 bases. In germline, CDR1 is LNHDA, CDR2 SQIVND (reference sequence). Trimming at V came to 8 bases and at J to 7 bases, leaving 2 bases not matched to a gene. This CDR3 contains 13 residues. Here the CDR3 DNA reads TGTGCCAGTGAGACTAGCGGGAGGAATGAGCAGTTCTTC. Amino acids: CASETSGRNEQFF.

This clone has only a few counts. The J gene is TRBJ2-7, the V gene TRBV7-2; D possibly corresponds to TRBD1 (6 bases). The germline V gene has CDR1 SGHTA and CDR2 FQGNSA. V was pared by 1 base and J by 5 bases, with 9 bases between. CDR3 length equals 13 residues. The CDR3 DNA is TGTGCCAGCAGCTTAGGGTACAGGGACGAGCAGTACTTC. The encoded protein is CASSLGYRDEQYF. Full variable domain (missing parts from reference TRBV7-2 and TRBJ2-7): GAGVSQSPSNKVTEKGKDVELRCDPISGHTALYWYRQSLGQGLEFLIYFQGNSAPDKSGLPSDRFSAERTGGSVSTLTIQRTQQEDSAVYLCASSLGYRDEQYFGPGTRLTVT.

This chain links TRBV28 with TRBJ1-2; weak D call: TRBD1 (5 bases). Germline values: CDR1 MDHEN, CDR2 SYDVKM. V gave up 3 bases and J gave up 4 bases, with 12 bases separating them. There are 14 residues in the CDR3. CDR3 coding DNA: TGTGCCAGCAGTTTTCGACAGAAGGTCTATGGCTACACCTTC. This gives the protein CASSFRQKVYGYTF.

This chain uses TRBV9 with TRBJ2-7; 12 bases are a match to TRBD2. Germline V gene data show CDR1 as SGDLS and CDR2 as YYNGEE. This CDR3 spans 15 amino acids. J gave up 5 bases and V 7 bases, and 10 bases lay outside the gene matches. CDR3 amino acids: CASGRSSGRANEQYF. The CDR3 coding sequence is TGTGCCAGCGGACGGTCTAGCGGGAGGGCGAACGAGCAGTACTTC.